A single T cell receptor beta chain is shown here with its context. Adult donors, all healthy and HIV-negative, had no recent acute infections or vaccinations. The J segment lost 5 bases and the V segment lost 6 bases, leaving 7 bases of the junction unmatched. The germline CDR1 and CDR2 sequences are MNHEY and SVGAGI. This CDR3 has 13 residues. This specimen comes from a study of shared clonotypes between healthy human individuals. At the level of the study: Sampling drew on donors who were a couple of women and a few men aged 18 to 49.

TCRdb's table, derived via immunoSEQ multiplex PCR, lists solely in-frame clones and lacks some. Among a few million clones listed, approximately 94% were seen once. The TCR originated in a man aged 18-30 years in good health. J is TRBJ2-7 and V is TRBV6-5; 7 bases match TRBD2. Sequences were obtained from naive CD4+ T cells sorted from blood. As for subset: CD45RA+ positively selected. In nucleotides, the CDR3 is TGTGCCAGCAGCCGAAGCGGGACCCACGAGCAGTACTTC. This sequence encodes CASSRSGTHEQYF.